This T cell receptor beta chain was captured in a study of CD8+ T cells in alopecia areata. Worth noting for this clone: Its antigen is not known.

Using a FACSAria, the CD4+ and CD8+ T cells were sorted from the PBMCs. Study findings and constraints: Scalp samples also yield sequences from resident alphabeta T cells of normal skin. For lesional scalp, especially alopecia totalis/universalis, clonality was higher than in normal scalp.

Trimming took 5 bases from V and 8 from J; bases not matched to a gene: 5. The CDR3 sequence is 13 residues long. From germline, CDR1 is SEHNR and CDR2 FQNEAQ (reference sequence). The sequencing template was cDNA reverse transcribed from extracted RNA. Measured with immunoSEQ multiplex PCR; TCRdb has only the in-frame clones, and not every one. In the table there are under 250,000 clones, around 50% of which are singletons. This sequence was found in a human donor in good health. V and J are TRBV7-9 and TRBJ1-2; TRBD1 matches at 10 bases. Sequenced input: CD8+ T cells sorted from blood. The CDR3 is CASSRGQGGGYTF. DNA of the CDR3: TGTGCCAGCAGCCGCGGACAGGGGGGCGGCTACACCTTC.